The next 13 T cell receptor beta chains were all read from a single sample in a study of blood T cell repertoires in COVID-19. Libraries were prepared by immunoSEQ multiplex PCR; TCRdb keeps only in-frame clonotypes and omits some of them. The table has about 310,000 clones, 90% seen once; the top ten hold about 1%. Sample: peripheral blood. These receptors all come from a woman aged 40 to 49 with COVID-19, enrolled during active disease.

The rearrangement joins TRBV5-1 to TRBJ2-1; D is uncertain. Trimming stripped 2 bases from V and 0 bases from J, with 24 bases between. The CDR3 consists of 20 residues. CDR1 and CDR2 from the germline V gene are SGHRS and YFSETQ. The chain's CDR3 is CASSFPGSVGVASSYNEQFF. The DNA for the CDR3 is TGCGCCAGCAGCTTCCCCGGGTCAGTCGGTGTGGCGAGCTCCTACAATGAGCAGTTCTTC.

The CDR3: CASSSSGTGRGELFF. The CDR3 DNA reads TGTGCCAGCAGTTCCTCCGGGACAGGGCGGGGGGAGCTGTTTTTT. V gene TRBV28 combines with J gene TRBJ2-2; TRBD1 agrees at 9 bases. Trimming at V came to 4 bases and at J to 8 bases, leaving 8 bases not matched to a gene. The germline CDR1 and CDR2 sequences are MDHEN and SYDVKM. This CDR3 has 15 residues.

This clone was detected once. This chain joins TRBV10-3 and TRBJ1-4, with TRBD1 matching over 11 bases. The ends lost 5 bases at V and 7 bases at J; junction bases unmatched: 3. Looked up from germline, CDR1 is ENHRY and CDR2 is SYGVKD. CDR3 length: 14 amino acids. The CDR3 loop reads CAISSGQGGEKLFF. CDR3 coding DNA: TGTGCCATCAGTTCGGGACAGGGGGGTGAAAAACTGTTTTTT.

CDR3 loop: CASSQDMAGSEAFF. CDR3 DNA: TGTGCCAGCAGCCAAGATATGGCAGGGTCTGAAGCTTTCTTT. The chain employs TRBV4-2 and TRBJ1-1, with TRBD1 as a possible D gene (5 bases). CDR3 length: 14 residues. The V end was cut by 0 bases, the J end by 6 bases, with 11 bases between. CDR1 and CDR2 from the germline V gene are LGHNA and YNFKEQ.

CDR3 protein: CASSPRDAGDQPQHF. DNA of the CDR3: TGTGCCAGCTCACCACGGGACGCGGGAGATCAGCCCCAGCATTTT. The V and J genes are TRBV18 and TRBJ1-5; a possible D gene is TRBD1 (5 bases). The CDR3 runs 15 residues. V was cut by 1 base and J by 5 bases, with 12 bases left in between. Germline CDR1 reads KGHSH; CDR2 reads LQKENI.

V and J are TRBV5-1 and TRBJ2-3, with a tentative D call TRBD1 (6 bases). The V end lost 0 bases, the J end lost 0 bases, and 11 bases lay between the germline ends. Germline V gene lookup returns CDR1 SGHRS and CDR2 YFSETQ. The CDR3 runs 16 residues. CDR3 DNA: TGCGCCAGCAGCTTGGAAGGCAGGGGCAGCACAGATACGCAGTATTTT. Encoded protein: CASSLEGRGSTDTQYF.

The chain joins TRBV28 to TRBJ1-6; D not resolved. Germline V gene data show CDR1 as MDHEN and CDR2 as SYDVKM. The V end lost 2 bases, the J end lost 8 bases, and 10 bases lay between the germline ends. This CDR3 is built from 14 residues. The CDR3 DNA reads as TGTGCCAGCAGTTTACGTCTACCCGATTCACCCCTCCACTTT. This gives the protein CASSLRLPDSPLHF.

The CDR3, as DNA: TGTGCCAGCAGTTCACGATGGGACACCGCAACTAATGAAAAACTGTTTTTT. Translation gives CASSSRWDTATNEKLFF. The chain couples TRBV28 to TRBJ1-4; possible D gene TRBD1, 6 bases. In germline, CDR1 is MDHEN, CDR2 SYDVKM. The CDR3 is 17 residues long. Trimming cost V 4 bases and J 0 bases, with 15 bases left between them.

The chain has TRBV7-2 and TRBJ2-7; possible D gene TRBD1, 7 bases. The CDR3 extends over 16 amino acids. The germline CDR1 and CDR2 sequences are SGHTA and FQGNSA. V lost 4 bases, J lost 2 bases, and 18 bases lay in between. DNA of the CDR3: TGTGCCAGCAGCTCTCGCCCAGGGGGGCCTCCCTACGAGCAGTACTTC. Its translation is CASSSRPGGPPYEQYF.

The chain combines TRBV7-3 with TRBJ2-5; TRBD2 aligns across 9 bases. Germline lookup yields CDR1 SGHTA and CDR2 FQGTGA. CDR3 length: 14 amino acids. After removal of 4 bases from V and 4 bases from J, the junction contained 4 bases not matched to a gene. CDR3 protein: CASSSAGGPETQYF. CDR3 coding DNA: TGTGCCAGCAGCTCGGCGGGGGGGCCAGAGACCCAGTACTTC.

The gene calls are TRBV15 and TRBJ1-5; the D gene is possibly TRBD1 (5 bases). Germline V gene lookup returns CDR1 LNHNV and CDR2 YYDKDF (reference sequence). Deletions cut 0 bases from V and 5 bases from J, with 8 bases between. This CDR3 is 14 amino acids long. The CDR3 protein is CATSRDGGDQPQHF. CDR3 nucleotides: TGTGCCACCAGCAGAGATGGAGGGGATCAGCCCCAGCATTTT.

The J gene is TRBJ1-2, the V gene TRBV19; no firm D call. V was pared by 5 bases and J by 4 bases, with 11 bases between. The CDR3 loop spans 13 amino acids. The V gene's germline CDR1 is LNHDA and CDR2 SQIVND (reference sequence). The CDR3 DNA reads TGTGCCAGTAGTCCTGCATCGGGCTATGGCTACACCTTC. Its protein is CASSPASGYGYTF.

The chain links TRBV10-3 to TRBJ2-5; the D is unclear. The CDR3 is made up of 13 amino acids. The germline gives CDR1 ENHRY, CDR2 SYGVKD. The V gene lost 3 bases and the J gene lost 1 base, with 6 bases spanning the gap. The CDR3 here is CAISDQIQETQYF. The CDR3 DNA is TGTGCCATCAGTGACCAGATCCAAGAGACCCAGTACTTC.